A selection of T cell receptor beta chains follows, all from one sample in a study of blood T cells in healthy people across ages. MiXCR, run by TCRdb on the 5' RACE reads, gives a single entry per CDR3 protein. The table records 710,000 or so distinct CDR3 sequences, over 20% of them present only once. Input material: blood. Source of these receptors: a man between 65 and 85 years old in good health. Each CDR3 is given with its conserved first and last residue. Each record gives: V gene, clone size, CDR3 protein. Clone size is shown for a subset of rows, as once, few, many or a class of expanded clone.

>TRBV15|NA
CATSREGNQPQHF
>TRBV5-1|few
CASASGGGPDTQYF
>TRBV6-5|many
CASSSTGASTDTQYF
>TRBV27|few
CAGSLSKGQVEAFF
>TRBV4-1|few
CASSQDQGARKPQHF
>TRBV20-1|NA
CSARVVTGAETQYF
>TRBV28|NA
CASRTNEGAGEAFF
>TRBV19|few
CASTPGSPNTEAFF
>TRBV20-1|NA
CSASRGNSGNTIYF
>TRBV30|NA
CAWSVSGYSTDTQYF
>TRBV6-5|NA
CASSLYREGDNYGYTF
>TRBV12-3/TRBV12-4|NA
CASKDNGGQTQYF
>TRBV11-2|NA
CASSLLGQGLKTFF
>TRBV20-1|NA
CSARGGSSEETQYF
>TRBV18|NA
CASSPSTSRGTNEKLFF
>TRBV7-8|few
CASSPRVGGGTDTQYF
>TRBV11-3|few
CASSLDGGLDTEAFF
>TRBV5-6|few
CASSVPNTEAFF
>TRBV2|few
CASSGLEDTQYF
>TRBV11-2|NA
CASSLDLAGGSLEQYF
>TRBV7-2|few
CASSHSLAGVTTDTQYF
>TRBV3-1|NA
CASSQVRPTYEQYF
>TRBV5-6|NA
CASSLGAIRDTQYF
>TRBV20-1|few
CSAQQGSNQPQHF
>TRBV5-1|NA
CASTSGQGDTEAFF
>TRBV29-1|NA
CSVGRDRAITDTQYF
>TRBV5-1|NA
CASSLSSGRTDTQYF
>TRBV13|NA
CASSLGGLAGTYEQYF
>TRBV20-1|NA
CSASRRGQGGELFF
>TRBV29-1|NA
CSVEGYSSGQYF
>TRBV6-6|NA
CASKGRQGLGGYTF
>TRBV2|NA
CASRFGGQGSEKLFF
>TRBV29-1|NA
CSARDRGHGEQFF
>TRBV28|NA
CASSVGTSGSHEQFF
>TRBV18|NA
CASSRGQGLNEQFF
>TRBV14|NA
CASSQTVGTPLHF
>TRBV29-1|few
CSVVTGPPANGYTF
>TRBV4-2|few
CASSQVGGPNEQFF
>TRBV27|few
CASSRTSGRWNEQFF
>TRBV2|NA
CASNSQGTVGDEQFF
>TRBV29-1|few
CSSDTREGLRLSTQYF
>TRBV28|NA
CASSSGQPYGYTF
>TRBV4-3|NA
CASGKDVGGSGYNEQFF
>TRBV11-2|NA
CASSPVGTYNEQFF
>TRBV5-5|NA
CASSLGLAGKKETQYF
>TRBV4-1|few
CASSPTWVSNEKLFF
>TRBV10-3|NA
CAISQTGSTDTQYF
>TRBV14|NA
CASSQDGHFYTF
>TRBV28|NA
CASSWTGQHYGYTF
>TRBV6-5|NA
CASSYGTSFPNEQFF
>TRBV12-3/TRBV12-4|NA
CASSLEAGGRTDTQYF
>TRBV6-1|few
CASSEQVASRLLVNIQYF
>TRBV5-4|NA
CASSRTGDRNEQFF
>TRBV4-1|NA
CASSQQDMGATGRTGELFF
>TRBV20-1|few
CSAGAYVGEQFF
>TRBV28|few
CASTRGQPMDEQFF
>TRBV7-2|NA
CASSSSSGGSTDTQYF
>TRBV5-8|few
CASSLASGDTMGYDEQFF